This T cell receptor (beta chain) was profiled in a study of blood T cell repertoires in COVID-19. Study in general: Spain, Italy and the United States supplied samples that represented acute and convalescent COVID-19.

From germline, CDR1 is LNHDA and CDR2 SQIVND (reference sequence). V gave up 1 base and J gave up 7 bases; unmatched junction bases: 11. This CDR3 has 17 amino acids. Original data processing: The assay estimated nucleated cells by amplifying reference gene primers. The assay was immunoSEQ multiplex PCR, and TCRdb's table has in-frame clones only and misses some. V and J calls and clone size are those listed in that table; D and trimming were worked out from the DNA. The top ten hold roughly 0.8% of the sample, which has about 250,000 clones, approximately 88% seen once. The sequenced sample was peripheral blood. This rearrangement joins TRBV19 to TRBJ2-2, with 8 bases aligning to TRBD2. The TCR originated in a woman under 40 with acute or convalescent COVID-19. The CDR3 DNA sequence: TGTGCCAGTAGTATAGCTTCGGGAGGGCGGAAGGACGGGGAGCTGTTTTTT. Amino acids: CASSIASGGRKDGELFF.